These 29 T cell receptor beta chains came from one sample sequenced in a study of shared clonotypes between healthy human individuals. Profiling relied on immunoSEQ multiplex PCR, and the TCRdb table lists in-frame clones only, not all of them. Seen here are 2 million to 3 million clones, 80% to 95% observed once, and the top ten hold more than 0.35%. The material sequenced was naive CD4+ T cells from PBMCs. Documented subset: CD45RA+ positively selected. These receptors came from a man between 18 and 29 years old in good health. Some clones in this sample may be carry-over from other donors' samples.

For this clone: Other DNA variants within this sample encode the same CDR3. This rearrangement joins TRBV5-4 to TRBJ1-1; D perhaps matches TRBD1 (6 bases). The ends were cut back, 2 bases at V and 0 bases at J, with 8 bases in the middle. This CDR3 region has 14 residues. Germline V gene lookup returns CDR1 SGHNT and CDR2 YYREEE (reference sequence). CDR3 residues: CASSLGGMNTEAFF. Here the CDR3 DNA reads TGTGCCAGCAGCTTAGGGGGGATGAACACTGAAGCTTTCTTT.

V and J are TRBV5-1 and TRBJ2-5; 10 nucleotides agree with TRBD1. CDR1 and CDR2 (germline): SGHRS, YFSETQ. V was clipped by 3 bases and J by 1 base; unmatched bases: 15. The CDR3 has 19 residues. The CDR3 bases are TGCGCCAGCAGCTACGCGCCTCCGGGACAGGGGACCACCCAAGAGACCCAGTACTTC. This gives the protein CASSYAPPGQGTTQETQYF. The whole variable domain, filled in from reference TRBV5-1 and TRBJ2-5, reads KAGVTQTPRYLIKTRGQQVTLSCSPISGHRSVSWYQQTPGQGLQFLFEYFSETQRNKGNFPGRFSGRQFSNSRSEMNVSTLELGDSALYLCASSYAPPGQGTTQETQYFGPGTRLLVL.

A remark on this clone: In the same sample, other DNA sequences code for this CDR3. V usage is TRBV11-1 and J usage is TRBJ2-7, with D unresolved. Trimming took 5 bases from V and 3 from J, leaving 14 bases between them. The germline CDR1 and CDR2 sequences are SGHAT and FQDESV (reference sequence). The CDR3 has 14 residues. This CDR3 is CASSLAGSNYEQYF. DNA for the CDR3: TGTGCCAGCAGCCTGGCCGGCTCTAACTACGAGCAGTACTTC.

CDR3 nucleotide sequence: TGTGCCAGCAGCGGAGGGAACTATGGCTACACCTTC. This encodes CASSGGNYGYTF. V usage is TRBV5-4 and J usage is TRBJ1-2; unclear D gene. Trimming stripped 4 bases from V and 2 bases from J, with 6 bases between. The CDR3 runs to 12 residues. The V gene's germline CDR1 is SGHNT and CDR2 YYREEE (reference sequence).

The J gene is TRBJ2-1, the V gene TRBV6-1; weak D call: TRBD2 (5 bases). This CDR3 comprises 12 residues. Trimming removed 8 bases at V and 14 bases at J, with 19 bases between. CDR1 is MNHNS, CDR2 SASEGT, per germline. The CDR3 protein is CASALTGSGEFF. The CDR3 nucleotides are TGTGCCAGCGCTCTTACGGGGTCAGGCGAGTTCTTC.

This chain connects TRBV7-2 to TRBJ2-6; TRBD1 agrees at 9 bases. The CDR3 totals 19 residues. V lost 5 bases, J lost 0 bases, and 11 bases stayed unmatched. Germline V gives CDR1 SGHTA, CDR2 FQGNSA. The CDR3 loop reads CASSLLPGTGFSGANVLTF. For the CDR3, the DNA is TGTGCCAGCAGCCTCCTACCGGGGACAGGGTTCTCTGGGGCCAACGTCCTGACTTTC.

The chain recombines TRBV11-2 with TRBJ1-4; D uncertain. CDR1 SGHAT and CDR2 FQNNGV come from the germline V gene. Trimming left V 5 bases short and J 0 bases short, with 13 bases between. This CDR3 has 16 residues. The CDR3 loop reads CASSREHTATNEKLFF. The CDR3 bases are TGTGCCAGCAGCCGGGAGCACACAGCAACTAATGAAAAACTGTTTTTT. Supplemented by reference TRBV11-2 and TRBJ1-4, the full variable domain reads EAGVAQSPRYKIIEKRQSVAFWCNPISGHATLYWYQQILGQGPKLLIQFQNNGVVDDSQLPKDRFSAERLKGVDSTLKIQPAKLEDSAVYLCASSREHTATNEKLFFGSGTQLSVL.

Of note for this clone: This sample also contains other DNA sequences that code for the same CDR3. V and J are TRBV5-1 and TRBJ2-3, with 7 bases matching TRBD1. CDR1 is SGHRS and CDR2 is YFSETQ in the germline V gene. J lost 2 bases, V lost 4 bases, and 4 bases had no gene match. This CDR3 is built from 14 residues. The CDR3 reads CASSLGQFTDTQYF. In DNA, the CDR3 is TGCGCCAGCAGCCTGGGACAGTTCACAGATACGCAGTATTTT.

This rearrangement joins TRBV27 to TRBJ2-5, with D perhaps TRBD1 or TRBD2 (5 bases each). Germline values: CDR1 MNHEY, CDR2 SMNVEV (reference sequence). This CDR3 is 13 amino acids long. With 7 bases removed from V and 1 base from J, the gap between germline ends came to 10 bases. DNA for the CDR3: TGTGCCAGCATTGGGGACGGCCAAGAGACCCAGTACTTC. It codes for CASIGDGQETQYF.

V usage is TRBV28 and J usage is TRBJ2-5; perhaps TRBD1 as D (6 bases). Deletions cut 10 bases from V and 5 bases from J, with 11 bases between. The germline V gene has CDR1 MDHEN and CDR2 SYDVKM. CDR3 size: 11 residues. CDR3 coding DNA: TGTGCCACCTGGGGGCGGGAGACCCAGTACTTC. Translating gives CATWGRETQYF.

This rearrangement joins TRBV7-6 to TRBJ1-1; 7 bases are shared with TRBD1. With the DNA end fitting TRBJ1-6 better, the J assignment may be wrong. Looked up from germline, CDR1 is SGHVS and CDR2 is FNYEAQ. CDR3 size: 14 residues. The CDR3 region has the DNA TGTGCCAGCAGCTTAATCAGGGGGAGTCCCCCCCTCCACTTT. Its translation: CASSLIRGSPPLHF.

Only one count was recorded for this clone. CDR3 sequence (DNA): TGTGCCACCCGTATGCAGGGGACAGTCTCCTACGAGCAGTACTTC. Translated, it gives CATRMQGTVSYEQYF. The chain employs TRBV6-5 and TRBJ2-7, with 7 positions matching TRBD1. From germline, CDR1 is MNHEY and CDR2 SVGAGI. The CDR3 covers 15 residues. J gave up 0 bases and V 10 bases, and 12 bases lay outside the gene matches.

The CDR3 protein is CASSLGLRQRGDTQYF. The CDR3 nucleotides read TGTGCCAGCAGTTTGGGCTTGAGGCAGCGAGGGGATACGCAGTATTTT. The chain uses TRBV6-5 and TRBJ2-3; D is perhaps TRBD2 (5 bases). Trimming pared 4 bases from V and 6 bases from J, leaving 20 bases between. CDR3 length equals 16 residues. Germline loops: CDR1 MNHEY, CDR2 SVGAGI.

The chain carries TRBV5-1 and TRBJ2-7, with TRBD2 as a possible D gene (6 bases). The ends were cut back, 4 bases at V and 3 bases at J, with 14 bases in the middle. Germline V gene lookup returns CDR1 SGHRS and CDR2 YFSETQ. This CDR3 is built from 14 residues. The CDR3 protein is CASSPGTAFYEQYF. The CDR3 DNA sequence: TGCGCCAGCAGCCCAGGGACTGCATTCTACGAGCAGTACTTC.

The chain has TRBV5-1 and TRBJ2-3; a possible D gene is TRBD2 (5 bases). Germline lookup yields CDR1 SGHRS and CDR2 YFSETQ. The CDR3 length is 14 residues. V was trimmed by 0 bases and J by 5 bases, leaving 10 bases between them. The CDR3 sequence is CASSLVLSGDTQYF. The CDR3 coding sequence is TGCGCCAGCAGCTTGGTCCTGAGCGGAGATACGCAGTATTTT.

The V call is TRBV9, the J call TRBJ2-6, with 12 bases identical to TRBD2. In germline, CDR1 is SGDLS, CDR2 YYNGEE. Losses at the gene ends were 0 bases for V and 0 bases for J; bases not matched to a gene: 7. The CDR3 is made up of 20 amino acids. Written as DNA, the CDR3 is TGTGCCAGCAGCGTAGCGGGACTAGCGGGCCCCCTCTCTGGGGCCAACGTCCTGACTTTC. This translates into CASSVAGLAGPLSGANVLTF.

This clone was detected only once. This chain links TRBV6-1 with TRBJ2-1, with 7 bases fitting TRBD2. CDR3 length: 15 residues. The V gene's germline CDR1 is MNHNS and CDR2 SASEGT. V dropped 4 bases and J dropped 12; count of bases not matched to a gene: 15. The CDR3 DNA is TGTGCCAGCAGTGGGGACTACCGCAACCTTAACGGGCAGTTCTTC. This codes for CASSGDYRNLNGQFF.

V and J are TRBV7-9 and TRBJ2-7; D uncertain. Between the trimmed V and J ends, which lost 5 bases and 3 bases, there was a span of 14 bases. The CDR3 has 14 residues. The germline V gene encodes CDR1 SEHNR and CDR2 FQNEAQ (reference sequence). The CDR3 is CASSPGLGIYEQYF. The CDR3 nucleotides read TGTGCCAGCAGCCCCGGTTTAGGCATCTACGAGCAGTACTTC.

The V and J genes are TRBV6-1 and TRBJ2-1; D remains ambiguous. Trimming pared 6 bases from V and 0 bases from J, leaving 9 bases between. Looked up from germline, CDR1 is MNHNS and CDR2 is SASEGT. This CDR3 spans 14 amino acids. As DNA, the CDR3 is TGTGCCAGCAGGACCGGAAGCTCCTACAATGAGCAGTTCTTC. Its protein is CASRTGSSYNEQFF.

CDR3 residues: CASKWTGGVDEQFF. The CDR3 DNA is TGTGCCTCAAAGTGGACAGGGGGCGTCGATGAGCAGTTCTTC. The V gene is TRBV7-9, the J gene TRBJ2-1, with TRBD1 matching over 11 bases. CDR3 length: 14 amino acids. Trimming cost V 11 bases and J 8 bases; bases outside gene matches: 11. Germline V gives CDR1 SEHNR, CDR2 FQNEAQ (reference sequence).

The CDR3 reads CASSLGFLVRLAGDEQFF. CDR3 coding DNA: TGCGCCAGCAGCCTGGGGTTCTTGGTTCGGCTAGCGGGCGATGAGCAGTTCTTC. J is TRBJ2-1 and V is TRBV5-1; 8 nucleotides agree with TRBD2. This CDR3 is built from 18 residues. CDR1 SGHRS and CDR2 YFSETQ come from the germline V gene. J lost 8 bases, V lost 4 bases, and 20 bases had no gene match.

The chain combines TRBV28 with TRBJ1-1, with D tentatively TRBD1 (6 bases). The germline V gene encodes CDR1 MDHEN and CDR2 SYDVKM. This CDR3 spans 14 amino acids. The V and J ends lost 4 bases and 4 bases respectively, with 13 bases between them. The CDR3, as DNA: TGTGCCAGCAGTTGGGTAACAGGGTCCACTGAAGCTTTCTTT. Its translation is CASSWVTGSTEAFF.

CDR3 amino acids: CAISPLGGNEQFF. In nucleotides, the CDR3 is TGTGCCATCAGCCCACTTGGGGGAAATGAGCAGTTCTTC. The genes are TRBV10-3 and TRBJ2-1; D is tentatively TRBD1 or TRBD2 (5 bases each). Germline V lookup: CDR1 ENHRY, CDR2 SYGVKD. The V end lost 6 bases, the J end lost 7 bases, and 13 bases lay between the germline ends. The CDR3 is 13 residues long.

The chain joins TRBV7-9 to TRBJ1-2; D gene unclear. The V gene lost 2 bases and the J gene lost 4 bases, with 11 bases spanning the gap. This CDR3 has 14 amino acids. CDR1 is SEHNR and CDR2 is FQNEAQ in the germline V gene (reference sequence). In DNA, the CDR3 is TGTGCCAGCAGCTTACTTGGCGGACCCTATGGCTACACCTTC. Protein product: CASSLLGGPYGYTF. Full variable domain (outside the CDR3, taken from reference TRBV7-9 and TRBJ1-2): DTGVSQNPRHKITKRGQNVTFRCDPISEHNRLYWYRQTLGQGPEFLTYFQNEAQLEKSRLLSDRFSAERPKGSFSTLEIQRTEQGDSAMYLCASSLLGGPYGYTFGSGTRLTVV.

The genes are TRBV5-1 and TRBJ2-7; D may be TRBD2 (5 bases). V lost 6 bases and J lost 7, with 23 bases in between. CDR3 length: 15 residues. Germline CDR1 SGHRS, CDR2 YFSETQ. The CDR3 loop is CASTVGDLKVGEQYF. The CDR3 nucleotides read TGCGCCAGCACCGTGGGAGACCTGAAAGTAGGAGAGCAGTACTTC. The whole variable domain, remainder taken from reference TRBV5-1 and TRBJ2-7, is KAGVTQTPRYLIKTRGQQVTLSCSPISGHRSVSWYQQTPGQGLQFLFEYFSETQRNKGNFPGRFSGRQFSNSRSEMNVSTLELGDSALYLCASTVGDLKVGEQYFGPGTRLTVT.

The rearrangement joins TRBV7-2 to TRBJ2-3; D call uncertain. Trimming shortened V by 2 bases and J by 7 bases, and 10 bases separated the two germline ends. The germline V gene encodes CDR1 SGHTA and CDR2 FQGNSA. The CDR3 runs to 13 residues. CDR3 sequence: CASSLTRQNTQYF. The DNA of the CDR3 is TGTGCCAGCAGCTTAACAAGACAAAATACGCAGTATTTT.

A remark on this clone: With a much larger clone just one base away, this may be a read error. The sample holds other DNA sequences that translate to the same CDR3. The chain is built from TRBV5-4 and TRBJ2-2; D is ambiguous. CDR1 and CDR2 (germline): SGHNT, YYREEE (reference sequence). This CDR3 is 13 amino acids long. The V gene lost 4 bases and the J gene lost 1 base, with 5 bases spanning the gap. The CDR3 DNA reads TGTGCCAGCAGCCCCCAGAACACCGGGGAGCTGTTTTTT. Protein product: CASSPQNTGELFF.

The rearrangement joins TRBV5-5 to TRBJ2-1; TRBD1 or TRBD2 may be the D gene (5 bases each). The CDR3 totals 15 residues. The germline V gene encodes CDR1 SGHKS and CDR2 YYEKEE (reference sequence). V lost 4 bases and J 2 bases, leaving 13 bases between the germline ends. The DNA of the CDR3 is TGTGCCAGCAGCCCACGGCAGGGAGCCTACAATGAGCAGTTCTTC. Protein product: CASSPRQGAYNEQFF.

The V call is TRBV5-4, the J call TRBJ2-7; 7 bases line up with TRBD1. CDR1 is SGHNT, CDR2 YYREEE, per germline (reference sequence). V gave up 4 bases and J gave up 0 bases; unmatched junction bases: 4. The CDR3 consists of 14 residues. CDR3 DNA sequence: TGTGCCAGCAGCCGGACAGGCGCCTCCTACGAGCAGTACTTC. It specifies CASSRTGASYEQYF. Full variable domain (rest looked up from reference TRBV5-4 and TRBJ2-7): ETGVTQSPTHLIKTRGQQVTLRCSSQSGHNTVSWYQQALGQGPQFIFQYYREEENGRGNFPPRFSGLQFPNYSSELNVNALELDDSALYLCASSRTGASYEQYFGPGTRLTVT.